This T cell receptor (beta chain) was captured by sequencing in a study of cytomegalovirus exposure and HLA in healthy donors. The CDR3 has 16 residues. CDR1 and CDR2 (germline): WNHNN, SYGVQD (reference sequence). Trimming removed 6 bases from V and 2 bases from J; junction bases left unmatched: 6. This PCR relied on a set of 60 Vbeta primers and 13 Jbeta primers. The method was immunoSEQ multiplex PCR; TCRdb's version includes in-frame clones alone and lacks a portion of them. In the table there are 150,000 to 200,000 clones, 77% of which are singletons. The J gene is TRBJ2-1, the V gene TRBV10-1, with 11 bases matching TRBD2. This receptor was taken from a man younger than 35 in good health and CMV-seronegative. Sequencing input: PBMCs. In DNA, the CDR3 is TGCGCCAGCAGCGGAACTAGCGGGGGTCCCTACAATGAGCAGTTCTTC. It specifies CASSGTSGGPYNEQFF.